What follows are 8 T cell receptor beta chains derived from one specimen sequenced in a study of CD8+ T cells in alopecia areata. Treatment defined: oral pan-JAK inhibitor, 5-10 mg twice daily. RNA, once extracted, was reverse transcribed into cDNA for use as the sequencing template. The data were produced by immunoSEQ multiplex PCR, yet TCRdb's version contains in-frame clones alone and is incomplete. Of about 120,000 clones detected, 50% to 55% appear once; the ten largest clones hold roughly 0.5%. The sample consisted of CD4+ T cells sorted from blood, taken at week 4, from a patient treated with tofacitinib. The source is a human donor with alopecia areata.

The genes are TRBV29-1 and TRBJ2-2; the match to TRBD1 covers 8 bases. Trimming at V came to 0 bases and at J to 6 bases, leaving 12 bases not matched to a gene. The CDR3 extends over 17 amino acids. Per germline, CDR1 SQVTM and CDR2 ANQGSEA. The CDR3 DNA is TGCAGCGTTGAAGACCCCAGGGGCAGGGGGCTCGCCGGGGAGCTGTTTTTT. Translating gives CSVEDPRGRGLAGELFF.

This clone was picked up many times. The chain combines TRBV2 with TRBJ1-1; TRBD1 agrees at 11 bases. Germline V gene data show CDR1 as SNHLY and CDR2 as FYNNEI. The CDR3 extends over 14 amino acids. With 6 bases clipped from V and 4 bases from J, the junction kept 4 bases outside the gene matches. DNA for the CDR3: TGTGCCAGCAGGGGACAGGGGGTTAGCACTGAAGCTTTCTTT. It codes for CASRGQGVSTEAFF.

This clone was seen only once. The chain links TRBV29-1 to TRBJ2-3, with a tentative D call TRBD2 (6 bases). Trimming left V 4 bases short and J 2 bases short, with 10 bases between. Germline V lookup: CDR1 SQVTM, CDR2 ANQGSEA. This CDR3 comprises 13 residues. CDR3 coding DNA: TGCAGCGTTGGGGGACTCCTCACAGATACGCAGTATTTT. It is translated as CSVGGLLTDTQYF.

This chain connects TRBV27 to TRBJ1-6; the D gene is possibly TRBD1 (6 bases). CDR3 length: 14 residues. Germline CDR1 is MNHEY and CDR2 is SMNVEV (reference sequence). V shed 3 bases and J shed 7 bases, with 10 bases lying between them. The CDR3 DNA sequence: TGTGCCAGCAGTTTGAGGGGGGAAAATTCACCCCTCCACTTT. Translated, it gives CASSLRGENSPLHF.

V and J are TRBV5-6 and TRBJ1-6; no reliable D call. The germline V gene has CDR1 SGHDT and CDR2 YYEEEE. Trimming pared 3 bases from V and 5 bases from J, leaving 6 bases between. The CDR3 is 13 amino acids. CDR3 DNA: TGTGCCAGCAGCTACGACAATAATTCACCCCTCCACTTT. This gives the protein CASSYDNNSPLHF. The full variable domain, in which reference TRBV5-6 and TRBJ1-6 provide the parts outside the CDR3, is DAGVTQSPTHLIKTRGQQVTLRCSPKSGHDTVSWYQQALGQGPQFIFQYYEEEERQRGNFPDRFSGHQFPNYSSELNVNALLLGDSALYLCASSYDNNSPLHFGNGTRLTVT.

The chain carries TRBV29-1 and TRBJ1-1, with 8 bases that match TRBD1. This CDR3 contains 13 residues. Unmatched junction bases numbered 7, after V lost 5 bases and J lost 5 bases. Per the germline V gene, CDR1 is SQVTM and CDR2 is ANQGSEA. CDR3 DNA: TGCAGCGTTCAGGGGGCGTCGAGGACTGAAGCTTTCTTT. It translates to CSVQGASRTEAFF.

The V and J genes are TRBV4-2 and TRBJ2-1, with TRBD2 matching 10 bases. The CDR3 is 16 amino acids. V was pared by 0 bases and J by 2 bases, with 1 base of the junction left unmatched. In germline, CDR1 is LGHNA, CDR2 YNFKEQ. The CDR3: CASSQEAGGTYNEQFF. For the CDR3, the DNA is TGTGCCAGCAGCCAAGAAGCGGGGGGGACCTACAATGAGCAGTTCTTC.

This clone has just a few counts. V is TRBV29-1 and J is TRBJ2-5; 10 nucleotides line up with TRBD1. CDR1 is SQVTM and CDR2 is ANQGSEA in the germline V gene. The length of the CDR3 is 14 residues. CDR3 in DNA: TGCAGTGTAACCGGGACAGGGGAACAAGAGACCCAGTACTTC. Residues: CSVTGTGEQETQYF. Full variable domain (rest looked up from reference TRBV29-1 and TRBJ2-5): SAVISQKPSRDICQRGTSLTIQCQVDSQVTMMFWYRQQPGQSLTLIATANQGSEATYESGFVIDKFPISRPNLTFSTLTVSNMSPEDSSIYLCSVTGTGEQETQYFGPGTRLLVL.